The text below deals with one TCR beta chain. Antigen: not known. Trimming cost V 0 bases and J 6 bases, with 15 bases left between them. The CDR3 runs 16 residues. Per germline, CDR1 SEHNR and CDR2 FQNEAQ (reference sequence). These data belong to a study of T cell repertoires in cytomegalovirus infection. For the study at large: Through public TCR beta signatures, both CMV infection and matching HLA type were indicated.

Study-level points and caveats: Individuals carrying CMV plus the relevant HLA were identified by cumulative frequency of public TCR beta families.

TCRdb re-analysed the reads in MiXCR, keeping a single row per CDR3 protein. The table includes approximately 290,000 distinct CDR3 sequences, around 25% detected once. This chain uses TRBV7-9 with TRBJ1-5; a weak D match, TRBD1 (5 bases). The sequenced sample consisted of PBMCs. The sequence derives from a human donor in good health (CMV status not recorded). Some clones in this sample may be carry-over from other donors' samples. Written as DNA, the CDR3 is TGTGCCAGCAGCTTAGCGGCGGGGCGCTGGGGTCAGCCCCAGCATTTT. As protein: CASSLAAGRWGQPQHF.